The entry below describes one T cell receptor beta chain. Its matching antigen is unknown. The sample originates from a study of cytomegalovirus exposure and HLA in healthy donors. Study outcomes and limitations: An analysis was carried out at a later point. It showed that HLA-associated TCR beta chains were more clonally expanded than equally common non-associated chains. Sequencing had likely introduced a cluster of highly shared sequence variants as an artifact. Overall, roughly 160 TCR beta chains were annotated as cytomegalovirus-associated.

Each of the donors was a healthy bone marrow donor. Germline loops: CDR1 MDHEN, CDR2 SYDVKM. The V and J ends lost 2 bases and 2 bases respectively, with 14 bases between them. CDR3 length equals 16 residues. Researchers ran the PCR with 60 Vbeta and 13 Jbeta primers. Method: immunoSEQ multiplex PCR; TCRdb's copy keeps in-frame clones and lacks some. The sample lists about 130,000 clones; more than 65% were seen once. The V call is TRBV28, the J call TRBJ2-3; maybe TRBD1 (6 bases). The receptor was derived from a man aged 18 to 35 in good health and CMV-seropositive. Sequenced input: PBMCs. The CDR3 region is CASSLARAGVTDTQYF. For the CDR3, the DNA is TGTGCCAGCAGTTTAGCGAGGGCAGGGGTCACAGATACGCAGTATTTT.